A single sample gave rise to the 25 T cell receptor beta chains below, sequenced in a study of a mutant IDH1 vaccine in newly diagnosed glioma. Their antigens remain unidentified. Time point: week 23, last vaccination. The vaccine gave 300 ug of a 20-mer mutant IDH1 peptide subcutaneously per dose. Method: immunoSEQ multiplex PCR; TCRdb's copy keeps in-frame clones and lacks some. The data show 88,000 or so clones, approximately 85% seen once. The specimen was PBMCs, collected from a glioma patient whose treatment included an IDH1 peptide vaccine. Source of these receptors: a man aged 30 to 39 with glioma. Some clones in this sample may be carry-over from other donors' samples.

There are many counts of this clone. The chain is built from TRBV27 and TRBJ1-5; D might be TRBD1 (6 bases). The CDR3 runs 11 residues. Deletions cut 10 bases from V and 7 bases from J, with 11 bases between. Germline assignment: CDR1 MNHEY and CDR2 SMNVEV (reference sequence). CDR3: CAIGQNQPQHF. DNA for the CDR3: TGTGCCATAGGACAGAACCAGCCCCAGCATTTT.

The chain uses TRBV18 and TRBJ1-3, with a possible D match to TRBD1 (6 bases). From germline, CDR1 is KGHSH and CDR2 LQKENI. The V end was cut by 8 bases, the J end by 2 bases, with 16 bases between. The CDR3 runs 15 residues. The CDR3 sequence is CASRPDSLPGNTIYF. The CDR3 bases are TGTGCCAGCCGGCCGGACAGCCTTCCTGGAAACACCATATATTTT.

The chain employs TRBV2 and TRBJ2-3, with 10 bases matching TRBD2. This CDR3 region has 14 residues. Trimming took 5 bases from V and 8 from J; bases not matched to a gene: 7. The germline V gene has CDR1 SNHLY and CDR2 FYNNEI. The CDR3 nucleotides are TGTGCCAGCAGTTCCGGGACTAGCGCAGCTACGCAGTATTTT. It encodes CASSSGTSAATQYF. Supplemented by reference TRBV2 and TRBJ2-3, the full variable domain reads EPEVTQTPSHQVTQMGQEVILRCVPISNHLYFYWYRQILGQKVEFLVSFYNNEISEKSEIFDDQFSVERPDGSNFTLKIRSTKLEDSAMYFCASSSGTSAATQYFGPGTRLTVL.

This chain joins TRBV28 and TRBJ2-1; 7 bases fit TRBD1. The V and J ends lost 6 bases and 3 bases, in that order; junction bases with no gene match: 8. The length of the CDR3 is 15 residues. CDR1 MDHEN and CDR2 SYDVKM come from the germline V gene. CDR3 DNA sequence: TGTGCCAGCAGCCGTCGCACAGGGGACTACAATGAGCAGTTCTTC. Amino acids: CASSRRTGDYNEQFF.

The sample holds one count of this clone. The CDR3 coding sequence is TGTGCCAGCAGCAAAGTAGTAGCGGGTCACGAGCAGTACTTC. Translating gives CASSKVVAGHEQYF. The chain carries TRBV21-1 and TRBJ2-7; the table calls TRBD2, which could not be checked here. TRBV21-1 is labeled a pseudogene. The CDR3 consists of 14 residues.

The rearrangement links TRBV4-1 to TRBJ2-7, with D maybe TRBD2 (6 bases). The V end lost 4 bases, the J end lost 4 bases, and 17 bases lay between the germline ends. Looked up from germline, CDR1 is MGHRA and CDR2 is YSYEKL. The length of the CDR3 is 15 residues. The CDR3 sequence: CASSPGLLRGYEQYF. The DNA of the CDR3 is TGCGCCAGCAGCCCGGGACTTCTGAGAGGATACGAGCAGTACTTC.

This clone was detected only once. The J gene is TRBJ2-7, the V gene TRBV5-1; tentative D call: TRBD1 (5 bases). Germline-derived CDR1 and CDR2 are SGHRS and YFSETQ. Trimming pared 0 bases from V and 5 bases from J, leaving 12 bases between. The CDR3 spans 14 residues. The CDR3 here is CASSLAQVGDEQYF. CDR3 nucleotides: TGCGCCAGCAGCTTGGCTCAGGTAGGGGACGAGCAGTACTTC.

The gene calls are TRBV28 and TRBJ2-4; 7 nucleotides agree with TRBD1. The CDR3 spans 14 residues. J gave up 1 base and V 5 bases, and 2 bases lay outside the gene matches. Germline CDR1 reads MDHEN; CDR2 reads SYDVKM. The CDR3 DNA follows: TGTGCCAGCAGTCCGGACAGGGCCAAAAACATTCAGTACTTC. Translation: CASSPDRAKNIQYF.

This clone came up once. The chain carries TRBV7-9 and TRBJ2-1; D remains unclear. Trimming took 4 bases from V and 10 from J, leaving 14 bases between them. CDR1 and CDR2 from the germline V gene are SEHNR and FQNEAQ (reference sequence). The CDR3 has 13 residues. The CDR3 region has the DNA TGTGCCAGCAGCTCCGCTTTAAGCTACGAGCAGTTCTTC. Its translation is CASSSALSYEQFF.

The chain joins TRBV19 to TRBJ1-6, with TRBD1 identical over 7 bases. Germline V lookup: CDR1 LNHDA, CDR2 SQIVND (reference sequence). The CDR3 runs 12 residues. J was trimmed by 9 bases and V by 10 bases; bases with no gene match: 6. The CDR3 nucleotides read TGTGCCACAGGACAGGAACCTTCACCCCTCCACTTT. Translating it yields CATGQEPSPLHF.

The rearrangement joins TRBV7-9 to TRBJ1-4, with no clear D. CDR3 length equals 13 residues. Germline-derived CDR1 and CDR2 are SEHNR and FQNEAQ (reference sequence). The V end lost 7 bases, the J end lost 7 bases, and 13 bases lay between the germline ends. The CDR3 region has the DNA TGTGCCAGCACACGCCGGGCTGGTGAAAAACTGTTTTTT. Protein sequence: CASTRRAGEKLFF.

J is TRBJ1-2 and V is TRBV5-5; 7 nucleotides line up with TRBD1. Trimming at V came to 2 bases and at J to 3 bases, leaving 1 base not matched to a gene. The CDR3 spans 13 residues. Germline assignment: CDR1 SGHKS and CDR2 YYEKEE (reference sequence). CDR3 coding DNA: TGTGCCAGCAGCTTTCAGGGGGACTATGGCTACACCTTC. It translates to CASSFQGDYGYTF.

The rearrangement uses TRBV28 and TRBJ2-2; 9 bases line up with TRBD1. CDR1 MDHEN and CDR2 SYDVKM come from the germline V gene. The junction had 4 bases not matched to a gene; V was cut back by 4 bases and J by 1 base. This CDR3 is built from 16 residues. The CDR3 DNA sequence: TGTGCCAGCAGTTCCACAGGGGGCTGGAACACCGGGGAGCTGTTTTTT. Amino acid sequence: CASSSTGGWNTGELFF.

The chain employs TRBV30 and TRBJ1-5; the match to TRBD1 covers 8 bases. V lost 2 bases and J lost 6; bases outside the gene matches: 3. The CDR3 extends over 13 amino acids. Germline CDR1 GTSNPN, CDR2 SVGIG (reference sequence). CDR3 loop: CAWSRQGRQPQHF. CDR3 sequence (DNA): TGTGCCTGGAGTAGACAGGGGCGTCAGCCCCAGCATTTT.

The J gene is TRBJ2-4, the V gene TRBV19; D is possibly TRBD1 or TRBD2 (5 bases each). CDR3 length: 14 amino acids. Trimming removed 10 bases at V and 0 bases at J, with 13 bases between. Germline CDR1 is LNHDA and CDR2 is SQIVND (reference sequence). CDR3 nucleotide sequence: TGTGCCACTAAGGATGGGGGAGCCAAAAACATTCAGTACTTC. Its protein product is CATKDGGAKNIQYF.

The rearrangement uses TRBV7-8 and TRBJ1-5; D remains ambiguous. Trimming took off 5 bases at V and 4 bases at J, with 15 bases between the two ends. Per the germline V gene, CDR1 is SGHVS and CDR2 is FQNEAQ. This CDR3 has 15 amino acids. The CDR3 region is CASSQEFYRNQPQHF. The CDR3 DNA sequence: TGTGCCAGCAGCCAGGAATTTTATAGGAATCAGCCCCAGCATTTT.

The V gene is TRBV9, the J gene TRBJ2-7; tentatively, D is TRBD1 (6 bases). Trimming cost V 6 bases and J 2 bases, with 21 bases left between them. CDR3 length: 16 amino acids. Germline-derived CDR1 and CDR2 are SGDLS and YYNGEE. The CDR3 region is CASTDRDTFVPYEQYF. The CDR3 nucleotides are TGTGCCAGCACCGACCGGGACACTTTCGTCCCCTACGAGCAGTACTTC.

The V and J genes are TRBV6-5 and TRBJ2-2; D gene unclear. The V gene lost 2 bases and the J gene lost 0 bases, with 7 bases spanning the gap. The CDR3 is made up of 15 amino acids. Germline lookup yields CDR1 MNHEY and CDR2 SVGAGI. The CDR3 sequence: CASSYDDPNTGELFF. The CDR3 DNA reads TGTGCCAGCAGTTACGACGACCCGAACACCGGGGAGCTGTTTTTT.

V gene TRBV19 combines with J gene TRBJ1-2; perhaps TRBD1 as D (5 bases). CDR1 LNHDA and CDR2 SQIVND come from the germline V gene (reference sequence). The CDR3 contains 16 residues. V gave up 6 bases and J gave up 4 bases, with 21 bases separating them. The CDR3 nucleotides are TGTGCCAGTAGACAGGCGGGGCTCAGGTTCCCCTATGGCTACACCTTC. It codes for CASRQAGLRFPYGYTF.

The chain carries TRBV6-6 and TRBJ2-3; unclear D gene. Germline CDR1 and CDR2: MNHNY and SVGAGI (reference sequence). The CDR3 covers 12 residues. The V end lost 3 bases, the J end lost 4 bases, and 5 bases lay between the germline ends. The CDR3 DNA is TGTGCCAGCAGTTATCGGCCAGATACGCAGTATTTT. Amino acid sequence: CASSYRPDTQYF.

This chain uses TRBV29-1 with TRBJ1-3; 11 bases agree with TRBD1. This CDR3 spans 15 amino acids. Germline V lookup: CDR1 SQVTM, CDR2 ANQGSEA. Trimming removed 5 bases from V and 8 bases from J; junction bases left unmatched: 11. The CDR3 loop reads CSVRGQGASLDTIYF. The DNA of the CDR3 is TGCAGCGTTAGAGGACAGGGGGCGAGTTTGGACACCATATATTTT.

J is TRBJ2-1 and V is TRBV29-1, with D unresolved. This CDR3 is 12 amino acids long. Trimming removed 2 bases from V and 6 bases from J, with 8 bases in between. Germline lookup yields CDR1 SQVTM and CDR2 ANQGSEA. The CDR3 sequence: CSVEMRINEQFF. CDR3 bases: TGCAGCGTTGAAATGAGGATCAATGAGCAGTTCTTC.

The chain uses TRBV30 and TRBJ1-6, with D tentatively TRBD1 (5 bases). CDR1 and CDR2 from the germline V gene are GTSNPN and SVGIG (reference sequence). The CDR3 consists of 13 residues. The CDR3 DNA reads TGTGCGACCGGGACCGAGACTCATTCACCCCTCCACTTT. It yields the protein CATGTETHSPLHF. Supplemented by reference TRBV30 and TRBJ1-6, the full variable domain reads SQTIHQWPATLVQPVGSPLSLECTVEGTSNPNLYWYRQAAGRGLQLLFYSVGIGQISSEVPQNLSASRPQDRQFILSSKKLLLSDSGFYLCATGTETHSPLHFGNGTRLTVT.

The V gene is TRBV5-4, the J gene TRBJ2-5; D call uncertain. The better agreement between TRBJ2-7 and the DNA end casts doubt on the J call. The CDR3 has 15 residues. Germline-derived CDR1 and CDR2 are SGHNT and YYREEE (reference sequence). The CDR3 coding sequence is TGTGCCAGCAGCTTGGGGAGCAGTCGAGACTACGAGCAGTACTTC. Translation: CASSLGSSRDYEQYF.

The gene calls are TRBV5-5 and TRBJ1-1, with D unresolved. The germline V gene has CDR1 SGHKS and CDR2 YYEKEE (reference sequence). Trimming removed 6 bases at V and 2 bases at J, with 11 bases between. The CDR3 has 13 amino acids. The CDR3, as DNA: TGTGCCAGCACCTTTGATCTAAACACTGAAGCTTTCTTT. This translates into CASTFDLNTEAFF.